This T cell receptor (beta chain) emerged from a study of blood T cells in healthy people across ages. Of note for this clonotype: The antigen is undetermined.

A second roughly 6 to 11 cycle PCR used barcoded and J-beta primers. TCRdb independently ran MiXCR on the 5' RACE reads; one entry per CDR3 protein. The sample gives over 1,500,000 distinct CDR3 sequences, about 39% of which show up once; 23% is in the top ten. Germline V gene sequence: CDR1 SQVTM, CDR2 ANQGSEA. This CDR3 contains 13 residues. The germline V and J ends were trimmed by 6 bases and 7 bases, with 18 bases remaining between them. Broader study findings: A roughly linear fall in TCR beta diversity per million T cells was seen with increasing age.

The rearrangement links TRBV29-1 to TRBJ1-2, with D tentatively TRBD1 (5 bases). The sequence derives from a human donor in good health. The sequenced sample was blood. CDR3 amino acids: CSVIFPVGGGYTF. The CDR3 DNA sequence: TGCAGCGTCATATTCCCAGTGGGGGGTGGCTACACCTTC.